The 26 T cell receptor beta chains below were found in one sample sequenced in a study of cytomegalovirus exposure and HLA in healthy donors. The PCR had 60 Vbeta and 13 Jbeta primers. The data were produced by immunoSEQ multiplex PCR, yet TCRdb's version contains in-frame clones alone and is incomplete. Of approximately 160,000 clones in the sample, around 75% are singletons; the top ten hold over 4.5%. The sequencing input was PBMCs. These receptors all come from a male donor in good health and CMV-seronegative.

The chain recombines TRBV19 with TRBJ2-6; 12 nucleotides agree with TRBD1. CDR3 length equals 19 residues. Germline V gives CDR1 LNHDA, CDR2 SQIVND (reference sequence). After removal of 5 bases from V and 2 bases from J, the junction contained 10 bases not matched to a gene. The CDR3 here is CASSFTSGTGGAGANVLTF. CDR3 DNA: TGTGCCAGTAGTTTTACGAGTGGGACAGGGGGCGCTGGGGCCAACGTCCTGACTTTC.

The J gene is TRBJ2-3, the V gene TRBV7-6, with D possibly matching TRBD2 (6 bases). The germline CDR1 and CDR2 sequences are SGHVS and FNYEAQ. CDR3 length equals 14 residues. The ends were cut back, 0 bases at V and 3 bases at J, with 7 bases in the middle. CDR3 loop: CASSLALATDTQYF. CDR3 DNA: TGTGCCAGCAGCTTAGCGCTAGCGACAGATACGCAGTATTTT.

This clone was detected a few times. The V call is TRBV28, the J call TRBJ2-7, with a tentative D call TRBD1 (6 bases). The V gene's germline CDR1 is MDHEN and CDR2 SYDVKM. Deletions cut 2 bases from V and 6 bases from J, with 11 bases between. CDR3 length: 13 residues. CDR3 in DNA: TGTGCCAGCAGTTTAAGGGGGAGATTCGAGCAGTACTTC. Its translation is CASSLRGRFEQYF.

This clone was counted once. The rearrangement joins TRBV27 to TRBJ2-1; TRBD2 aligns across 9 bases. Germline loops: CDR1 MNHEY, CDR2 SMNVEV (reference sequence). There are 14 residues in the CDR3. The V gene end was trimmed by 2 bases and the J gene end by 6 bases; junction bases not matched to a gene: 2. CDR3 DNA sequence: TGTGCCAGCAGTTTAGCGGGAGGGCCCAATGAGCAGTTCTTC. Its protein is CASSLAGGPNEQFF.

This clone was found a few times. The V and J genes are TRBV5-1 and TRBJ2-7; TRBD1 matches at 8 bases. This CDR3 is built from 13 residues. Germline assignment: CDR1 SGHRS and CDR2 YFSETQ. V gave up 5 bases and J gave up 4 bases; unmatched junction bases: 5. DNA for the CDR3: TGCGCCAGCAGGAGGACAGGGACTTACGAGCAGTACTTC. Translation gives CASRRTGTYEQYF.

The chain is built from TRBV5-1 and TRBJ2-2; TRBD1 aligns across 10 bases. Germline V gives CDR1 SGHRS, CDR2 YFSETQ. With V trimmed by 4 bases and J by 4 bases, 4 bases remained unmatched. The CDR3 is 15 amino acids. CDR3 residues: CASSPGQGSTGELFF. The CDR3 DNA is TGCGCCAGCAGCCCGGGACAGGGGAGCACCGGGGAGCTGTTTTTT.

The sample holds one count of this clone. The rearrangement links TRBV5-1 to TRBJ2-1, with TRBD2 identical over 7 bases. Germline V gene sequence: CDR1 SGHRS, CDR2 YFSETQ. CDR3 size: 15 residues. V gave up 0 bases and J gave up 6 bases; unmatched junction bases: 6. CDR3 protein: CASSLEGTTLNEQFF. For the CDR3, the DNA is TGCGCCAGCAGCTTGGAAGGGACTACCCTCAATGAGCAGTTCTTC.

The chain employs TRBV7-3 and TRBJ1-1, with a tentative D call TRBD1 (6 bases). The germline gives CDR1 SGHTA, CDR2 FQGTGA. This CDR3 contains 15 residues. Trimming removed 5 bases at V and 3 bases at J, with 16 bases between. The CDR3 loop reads CASSPWGQGDTEAFF. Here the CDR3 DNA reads TGTGCCAGCAGCCCCTGGGGGCAGGGAGACACTGAAGCTTTCTTT.

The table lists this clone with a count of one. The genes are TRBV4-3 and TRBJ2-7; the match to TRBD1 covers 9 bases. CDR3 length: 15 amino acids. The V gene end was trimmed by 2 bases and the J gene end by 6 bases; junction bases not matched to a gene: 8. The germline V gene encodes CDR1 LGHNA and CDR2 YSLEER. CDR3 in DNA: TGCGCCAGCAGCCAAACATGGGACAGGGAAACCGAGCAGTACTTC. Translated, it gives CASSQTWDRETEQYF.

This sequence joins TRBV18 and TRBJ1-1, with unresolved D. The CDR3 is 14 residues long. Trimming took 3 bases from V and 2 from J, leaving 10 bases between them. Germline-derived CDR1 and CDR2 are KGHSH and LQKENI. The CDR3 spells CASSPREINTEAFF. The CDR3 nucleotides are TGTGCCAGCTCACCGCGGGAAATAAACACTGAAGCTTTCTTT.

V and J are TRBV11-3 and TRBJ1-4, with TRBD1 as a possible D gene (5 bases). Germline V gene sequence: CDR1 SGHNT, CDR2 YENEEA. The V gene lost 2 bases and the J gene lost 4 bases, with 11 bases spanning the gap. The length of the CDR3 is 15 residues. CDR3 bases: TGTGCCAGCAGCTTACGGGCGGGGGTTAATGAAAAACTGTTTTTT. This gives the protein CASSLRAGVNEKLFF.

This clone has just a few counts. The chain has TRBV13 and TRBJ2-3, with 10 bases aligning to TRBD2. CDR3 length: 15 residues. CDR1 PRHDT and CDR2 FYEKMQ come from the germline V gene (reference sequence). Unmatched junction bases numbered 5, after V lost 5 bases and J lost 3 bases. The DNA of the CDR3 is TGTGCCAGCAGCCCTAGCGGGAGCGGGACAGATACGCAGTATTTT. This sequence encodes CASSPSGSGTDTQYF.

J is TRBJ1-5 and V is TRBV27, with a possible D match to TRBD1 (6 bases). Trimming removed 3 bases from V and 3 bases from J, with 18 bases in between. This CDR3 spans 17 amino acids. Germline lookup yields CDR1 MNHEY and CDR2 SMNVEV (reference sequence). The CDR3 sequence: CASSFGTLALINQPQHF. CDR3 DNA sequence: TGTGCCAGCAGTTTTGGGACACTTGCTCTTATCAATCAGCCCCAGCATTTT.

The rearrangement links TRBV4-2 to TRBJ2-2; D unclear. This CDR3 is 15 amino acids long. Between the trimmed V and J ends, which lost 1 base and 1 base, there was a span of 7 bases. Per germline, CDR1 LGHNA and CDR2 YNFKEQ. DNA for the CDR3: TGTGCCAGCAGCCAAGGGGCAGTGAACACCGGGGAGCTGTTTTTT. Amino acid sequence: CASSQGAVNTGELFF.

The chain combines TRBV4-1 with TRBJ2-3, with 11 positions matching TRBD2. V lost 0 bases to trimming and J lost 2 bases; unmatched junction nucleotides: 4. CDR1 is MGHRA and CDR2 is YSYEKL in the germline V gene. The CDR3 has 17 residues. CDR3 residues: CASSQDGSGGATDTQYF. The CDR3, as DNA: TGCGCCAGCAGCCAAGATGGTAGCGGGGGGGCCACAGATACGCAGTATTTT.

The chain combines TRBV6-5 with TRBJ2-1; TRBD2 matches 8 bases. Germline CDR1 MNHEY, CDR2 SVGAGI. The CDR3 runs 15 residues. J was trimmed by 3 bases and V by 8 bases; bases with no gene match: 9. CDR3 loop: CASHGGGRLYNEQFF. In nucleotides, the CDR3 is TGTGCCAGCCATGGGGGCGGGAGGCTCTACAATGAGCAGTTCTTC.

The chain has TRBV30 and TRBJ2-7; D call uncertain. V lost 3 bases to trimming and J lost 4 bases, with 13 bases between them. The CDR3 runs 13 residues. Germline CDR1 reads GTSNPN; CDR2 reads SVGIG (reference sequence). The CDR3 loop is CAWSPYPRYEQYF. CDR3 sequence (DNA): TGTGCCTGGAGCCCGTATCCCCGTTACGAGCAGTACTTC.

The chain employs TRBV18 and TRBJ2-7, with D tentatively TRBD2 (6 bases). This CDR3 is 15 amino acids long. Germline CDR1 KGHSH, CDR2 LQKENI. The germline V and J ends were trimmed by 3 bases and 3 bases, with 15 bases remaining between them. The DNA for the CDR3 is TGTGCCAGCTCACCGGCGGGGACCAGGAACTACGAGCAGTACTTC. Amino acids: CASSPAGTRNYEQYF.

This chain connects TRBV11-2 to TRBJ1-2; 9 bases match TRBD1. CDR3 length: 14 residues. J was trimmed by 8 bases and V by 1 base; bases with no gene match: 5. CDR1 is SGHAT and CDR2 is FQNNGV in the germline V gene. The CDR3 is CASSLVRTGEGYTF. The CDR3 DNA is TGTGCCAGCAGCTTAGTCCGGACAGGGGAAGGCTACACCTTC.

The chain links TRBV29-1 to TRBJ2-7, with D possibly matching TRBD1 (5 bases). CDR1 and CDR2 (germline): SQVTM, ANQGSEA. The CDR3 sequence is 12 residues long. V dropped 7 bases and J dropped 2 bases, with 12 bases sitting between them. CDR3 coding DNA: TGCAGCGCCTCGACAGACACCTACGAGCAGTACTTC. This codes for CSASTDTYEQYF.

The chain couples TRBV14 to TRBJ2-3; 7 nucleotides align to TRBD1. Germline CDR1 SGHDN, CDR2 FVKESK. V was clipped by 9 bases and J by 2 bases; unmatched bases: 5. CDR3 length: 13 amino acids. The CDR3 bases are TGTGCCAGTGGGGGACAGATCACAGATACGCAGTATTTT. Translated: CASGGQITDTQYF.

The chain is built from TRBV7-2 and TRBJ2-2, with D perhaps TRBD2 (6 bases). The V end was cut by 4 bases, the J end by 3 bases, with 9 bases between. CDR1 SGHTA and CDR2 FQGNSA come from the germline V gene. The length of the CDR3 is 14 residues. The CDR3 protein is CASSSGLYTGELFF. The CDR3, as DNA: TGTGCCAGCAGCTCGGGACTTTACACCGGGGAGCTGTTTTTT.

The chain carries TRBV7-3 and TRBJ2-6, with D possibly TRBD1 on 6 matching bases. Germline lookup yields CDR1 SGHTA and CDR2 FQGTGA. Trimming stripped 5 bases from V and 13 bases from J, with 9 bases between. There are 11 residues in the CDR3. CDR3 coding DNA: TGTGCCAGCAGCACCCAGGGGGTCCTGACTTTC. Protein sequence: CASSTQGVLTF. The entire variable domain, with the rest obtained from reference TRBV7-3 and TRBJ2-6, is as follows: GAGVSQTPSNKVTEKGKYVELRCDPISGHTALYWYRQSLGQGPEFLIYFQGTGAADDSGLPNDRFFAVRPEGSVSTLKIQRTERGDSAVYLCASSTQGVLTFGAGSRLTVL.

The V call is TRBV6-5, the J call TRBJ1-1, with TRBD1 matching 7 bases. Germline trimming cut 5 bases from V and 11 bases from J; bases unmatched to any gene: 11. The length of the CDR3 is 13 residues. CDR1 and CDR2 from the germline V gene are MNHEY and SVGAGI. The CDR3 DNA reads TGTGCCAGCAGTGTTGGGACAGCTTCTCAGGCTTTCTTT. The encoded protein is CASSVGTASQAFF.

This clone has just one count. The CDR3 reads CATRRDTDTQYF. Written as DNA, the CDR3 is TGTGCCACCCGGCGGGACACAGATACGCAGTATTTT. The rearrangement links TRBV7-2 to TRBJ2-3, with D tentatively TRBD2 (6 bases). The CDR3 sequence is 12 residues long. Germline assignment: CDR1 SGHTA and CDR2 FQGNSA. V was cut by 10 bases and J by 2 bases, with 10 bases left in between.

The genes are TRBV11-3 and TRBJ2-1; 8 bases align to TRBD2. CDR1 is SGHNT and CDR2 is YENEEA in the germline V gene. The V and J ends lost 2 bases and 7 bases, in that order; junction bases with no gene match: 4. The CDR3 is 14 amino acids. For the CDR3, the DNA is TGTGCCAGCAGCTTATATGGGACTAGTAATGAGCAGTTCTTC. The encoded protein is CASSLYGTSNEQFF.